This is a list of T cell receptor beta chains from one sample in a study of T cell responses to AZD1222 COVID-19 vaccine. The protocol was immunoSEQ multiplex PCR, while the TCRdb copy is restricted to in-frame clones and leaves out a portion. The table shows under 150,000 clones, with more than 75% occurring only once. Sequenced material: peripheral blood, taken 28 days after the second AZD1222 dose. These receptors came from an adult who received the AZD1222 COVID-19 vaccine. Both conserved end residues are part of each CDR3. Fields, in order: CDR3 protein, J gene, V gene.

CDR3: CASSRDRQDEQYF; J: TRBJ2-7; V: TRBV5-4
CDR3: CASSPGDRDTEAFF; J: TRBJ1-1; V: TRBV6-5
CDR3: CASSLGDRGGNSPLHF; J: TRBJ1-6; V: TRBV7-2
CDR3: CASSPTGIRSGNEQFF; J: TRBJ2-1; V: TRBV18
CDR3: CASSDGRPRNEQFF; J: TRBJ2-1; V: TRBV19
CDR3: CASSLPPPGENEQYF; J: TRBJ2-7; V: TRBV5-5
CDR3: CASSTTGSGEKLFF; J: TRBJ1-4; V: TRBV19
CDR3: CASSAEGRSPLHF; J: TRBJ1-6; V: TRBV9
CDR3: CASTLGGGRRSYNEQFF; J: TRBJ2-1; V: TRBV13
CDR3: CASSGRDRVTEAFF; J: TRBJ1-1; V: TRBV5-1
CDR3: CASSSDRYNEQFF; J: TRBJ2-1; V: TRBV6-6
CDR3: CASSQVGTGNTIYF; J: TRBJ1-3; V: TRBV14
CDR3: CASSTMDGLISGNTIYF; J: TRBJ1-3; V: TRBV9
CDR3: CASSLPPQNEQFF; J: TRBJ2-1; V: TRBV27
CDR3: CASSPMWGSGTGELFF; J: TRBJ2-2; V: TRBV9